This paragraph covers one T cell receptor (beta chain) sequence. Given the absence of the conserved phenylalanine or tryptophan at the CDR3 end, a read error is likely. No DNA is shown, since the ends of the CDR3 on it are uncertain; the CDR3 is the one TCRdb lists. The sample belongs to a study of CD8+CD57+ T cells in acquired aplastic anemia. Patients picked for sequencing had shown CD8+CD57+ cell expansion detected by flow cytometry. All participating patients were living with severe acquired aplastic anemia. The V gene's germline CDR1 is SGHVS and CDR2 FQNEAQ. The CDR3 sequence runs 13 residues, both termini included. Genomic DNA acted as the template from which TCR beta VDJ combination and CDR3 sequence profiling were carried out. MiXCR, run by TCRdb on the reads, gives a single entry per CDR3 protein. The table records hundreds of thousands of distinct CDR3 sequences, 82% of them present only once.

The chain employs TRBV7-8 and TRBJ1-3; TRBD1 is taken as the D call from the table, unchecked against the DNA. The specimen sequenced was sorted CD4+, CD8+, or CD8+CD57+ T cells (not recorded which) from PBMCs. The receptor's source is a human donor with aplastic anemia. The CDR3 loop reads CASSLVPGELIFG.